These 17 T cell receptor beta chains share one sample of origin, sequenced in a study of blood T cell repertoires in COVID-19. Sequenced by immunoSEQ multiplex PCR; TCRdb stores in-frame clones only, minus some. The sample yields around 80,000 clones, about nine tenths seen once. Sequencing used peripheral blood. The receptors derive from a woman at least 80 years old with acute or convalescent COVID-19.

The chain uses TRBV12-3 or TRBV12-4 and TRBJ2-2, with D perhaps matching TRBD1 (5 bases). This CDR3 comprises 13 residues. Trimming pared 5 bases from V and 7 bases from J, leaving 11 bases between. CDR3 amino acids: CASSPQGRGELFF. The CDR3 DNA is TGTGCCAGCAGTCCGCAGGGCCGCGGGGAGCTGTTTTTT.

This chain joins TRBV7-6 and TRBJ2-1; 9 positions match TRBD2. V lost 2 bases, J lost 3 bases, and 2 bases stayed unmatched. The germline gives CDR1 SGHVS, CDR2 FNYEAQ. This CDR3 is built from 15 residues. This chain's CDR3 is CASSLMTSGYNEQFF. CDR3 coding DNA: TGTGCCAGCAGCTTAATGACTAGCGGCTACAATGAGCAGTTCTTC.

The chain recombines TRBV7-8 with TRBJ2-3; 8 bases are a match to TRBD1. The CDR3 runs to 14 residues. The germline V gene encodes CDR1 SGHVS and CDR2 FQNEAQ. Trimming at V came to 3 bases and at J to 6 bases, leaving 5 bases not matched to a gene. The CDR3 protein is CASSFDRGPDTQYF. The CDR3 DNA reads as TGTGCCAGCAGCTTTGACAGGGGACCGGATACGCAGTATTTT.

The chain joins TRBV21-1 to TRBJ2-7; TRBD1 is the table's D call, not checked against the DNA. TRBV21-1 is classified as a pseudogene. This CDR3 spans 14 amino acids. CDR3 DNA sequence: TGTGCCAGCCCAACAGGACGCACATCCTACGAGCAGTACTTC. Translating it yields CASPTGRTSYEQYF.

The chain has TRBV6-5 and TRBJ1-1, with a weak D call TRBD1 (5 bases). V was pared by 7 bases and J by 6 bases, with 18 bases between. The V gene's germline CDR1 is MNHEY and CDR2 SVGAGI. This CDR3 contains 14 residues. This chain's CDR3 is CASNTPGGFAEAFF. CDR3 bases: TGTGCCAGCAACACTCCTGGGGGGTTCGCTGAAGCTTTCTTT.

This clone appeared a single time. The chain uses TRBV7-8 and TRBJ2-7, with D hard to call. CDR1 is SGHVS and CDR2 is FQNEAQ in the germline V gene. Trimming cost V 1 base and J 5 bases, with 15 bases left between them. The CDR3 totals 15 residues. CDR3 amino acids: CASSLGAPYRDEQYF. The CDR3 DNA sequence: TGTGCCAGCAGCTTAGGGGCCCCCTATCGAGACGAGCAGTACTTC.

This chain links TRBV9 with TRBJ2-1; D possibly corresponds to TRBD2 (5 bases). The CDR3 length is 16 residues. Germline V lookup: CDR1 SGDLS, CDR2 YYNGEE. Trimming shortened V by 2 bases and J by 7 bases, and 19 bases separated the two germline ends. CDR3 sequence: CASSVTYGVLGNEQFF. As DNA, the CDR3 is TGTGCCAGCAGCGTGACCTACGGGGTGTTGGGGAATGAGCAGTTCTTC.

V gene TRBV5-1 combines with J gene TRBJ2-3; 7 bases agree with TRBD2. Germline V gives CDR1 SGHRS, CDR2 YFSETQ. The CDR3 spans 14 residues. The ends lost 5 bases at V and 4 bases at J; junction bases unmatched: 7. CDR3 DNA sequence: TGCGCCAGCAGTCCGCGGGAGTGGGCAGATACGCAGTATTTT. Amino acid sequence: CASSPREWADTQYF.

This clone came up once. The chain links TRBV7-2 to TRBJ1-2; 7 nucleotides agree with TRBD1. The germline gives CDR1 SGHTA, CDR2 FQGNSA. V lost 5 bases to trimming and J lost 8 bases; unmatched junction nucleotides: 14. The CDR3 runs to 15 residues. The CDR3 DNA follows: TGTGCCAGCAGCATTCCAACGACAGGGCTTCAGGGCTACACCTTC. Its translation is CASSIPTTGLQGYTF.

This clone was observed once. The rearrangement links TRBV18 to TRBJ1-2; 7 bases agree with TRBD1. Trimming removed 2 bases from V and 2 bases from J; junction bases left unmatched: 2. Germline V gives CDR1 KGHSH, CDR2 LQKENI. This CDR3 has 14 amino acids. CDR3 in amino acids: CASSPGTVNYGYTF. The CDR3 coding sequence is TGTGCCAGCTCACCAGGGACAGTCAACTATGGCTACACCTTC.

The chain uses TRBV6-4 and TRBJ1-3; 9 nucleotides agree with TRBD1. Looked up from germline, CDR1 is MRHNA and CDR2 is SNTAGT. The CDR3 is 19 amino acids. V shed 3 bases and J 2 bases; nucleotides not matched to a gene: 14. CDR3 DNA: TGTGCCAGCAGTGAGGGACAGGGCTCACCACCCACGGCTGGAAACACCATATATTTT. This sequence encodes CASSEGQGSPPTAGNTIYF.

The V and J genes are TRBV3-1 (or the pseudogene TRBV3-2) and TRBJ2-4; 11 nucleotides match TRBD2. The V and J ends lost 2 bases and 15 bases, in that order; junction bases with no gene match: 3. The germline CDR1 and CDR2 sequences are LGHDT and YNNKEL (reference sequence). This CDR3 has 12 amino acids. The CDR3 region has the DNA TGTGCCAGCAGCCAAACTAGCGGGAGAGCGTACTTC. Amino acid sequence: CASSQTSGRAYF.

A single count supports this clone. The chain couples TRBV29-1 to TRBJ1-2; TRBD1 matches 8 bases. Germline values: CDR1 SQVTM, CDR2 ANQGSEA. The CDR3 has 12 amino acids. V trimming: 1 base; J trimming: 7 bases; junction bases outside the gene matches: 2. The CDR3 bases are TGCAGCGTTGAAGGGACAGGGTTTGGCTACACCTTC. Its translation: CSVEGTGFGYTF.

The V gene is TRBV6-5, the J gene TRBJ1-2, with TRBD1 matching 7 bases. The CDR3 sequence is 14 residues long. Losses at the gene ends were 2 bases for V and 4 bases for J; bases not matched to a gene: 4. From germline, CDR1 is MNHEY and CDR2 SVGAGI. CDR3 residues: CASSYEGGGYGYTF. CDR3 sequence (DNA): TGTGCCAGCAGTTACGAAGGGGGCGGCTATGGCTACACCTTC.

This clone showed up just a few times. Written as DNA, the CDR3 is TGTGCCAGCAGCCAAAAACAGGGATTGGCGGGGGCCGAGACCCAGTACTTC. Protein product: CASSQKQGLAGAETQYF. This chain uses TRBV3-1 (or the pseudogene TRBV3-2) with TRBJ2-5, with a tentative D call TRBD2 (7 bases). The CDR3 runs to 17 residues. Trimming shortened V by 2 bases and J by 5 bases, and 21 bases separated the two germline ends. Germline-derived CDR1 and CDR2 are LGHDT and YNNKEL (reference sequence).

This rearrangement joins TRBV5-1 to TRBJ2-7; maybe TRBD2 (6 bases). V lost 2 bases and J lost 4, with 16 bases in between. CDR3 size: 15 residues. Germline V gene lookup returns CDR1 SGHRS and CDR2 YFSETQ. CDR3 in DNA: TGCGCCAGCAGCTTTACGGGACTCGGAGAATACGAGCAGTACTTC. Translated, it gives CASSFTGLGEYEQYF.

This chain connects TRBV4-3 to TRBJ2-1; 11 positions agree with TRBD2. The CDR3 runs 15 residues. After removal of 1 base from V and 8 bases from J, the junction contained 4 bases not matched to a gene. Germline V CDR1 and CDR2: LGHNA, YSLEER. The CDR3, as DNA: TGCGCCAGCAGCCAAGCCCCGGGACTAGCGGATGAGCAGTTCTTC. Its translation is CASSQAPGLADEQFF.